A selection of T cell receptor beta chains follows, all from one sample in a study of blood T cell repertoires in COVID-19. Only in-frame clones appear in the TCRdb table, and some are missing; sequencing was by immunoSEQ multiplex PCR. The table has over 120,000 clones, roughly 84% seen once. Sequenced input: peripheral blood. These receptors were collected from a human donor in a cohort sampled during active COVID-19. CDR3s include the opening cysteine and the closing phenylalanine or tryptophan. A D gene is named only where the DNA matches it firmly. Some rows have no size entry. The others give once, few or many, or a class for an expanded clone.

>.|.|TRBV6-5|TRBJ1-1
TGTGCCAGCAGCGCCCTCTCAGGTGCGAACACTGAAGCTTTCTTT
CASSALSGANTEAFF
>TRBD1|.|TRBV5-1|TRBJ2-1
TGCGCCAGCAGCTTGGAAGGGGGCCGGAGCTCCTACAATGAGCAGTTCTTC
CASSLEGGRSSYNEQFF
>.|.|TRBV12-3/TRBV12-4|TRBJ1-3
TGTGCCAGCCGGTATAGCACCATATATTTT
CASRYSTIYF
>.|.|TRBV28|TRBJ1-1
TGTGCCAGCGGCGGACATCCCTTTGGAGCTTTCTTT
CASGGHPFGAFF
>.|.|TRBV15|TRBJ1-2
TGTGCCACCAGCAGAGATTCGGGCAGGGCTTATAACTATGGCTACACCTTC
CATSRDSGRAYNYGYTF
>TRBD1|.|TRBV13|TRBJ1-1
TGTGCCAGCAACTCGGCAGGGGGCGGGGCTTTCTTT
CASNSAGGGAFF
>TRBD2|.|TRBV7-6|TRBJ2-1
TGTGCCAGCAGCTTAGGGACTAGCGGGACCTACAATGAGCAGTTCTTC
CASSLGTSGTYNEQFF
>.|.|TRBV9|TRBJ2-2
TGTGCCAGCAGCGGCCGGGGTAACACCGGGGAGCTGTTTTTT
CASSGRGNTGELFF
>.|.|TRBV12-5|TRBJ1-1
TGTGCTAGTGGGTGGGACACGGACACTGAAGCTTTCTTT
CASGWDTDTEAFF
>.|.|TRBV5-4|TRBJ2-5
TGTGCCAGCAGCTTGATGGGAGAAGAGACCCAGTACTTC
CASSLMGEETQYF
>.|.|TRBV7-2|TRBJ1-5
TGTGCCAGCAGTCTGGACAGAGGCAATCAGCCCCAGCATTTT
CASSLDRGNQPQHF
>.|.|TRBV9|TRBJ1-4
TGTGCCAGCAGCAGGCGGGGGGGCGACTCCTCTTCTAAAGAAAAACTGTTTTTT
CASSRRGGDSSSKEKLFF
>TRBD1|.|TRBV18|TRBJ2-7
TGTGCCAGCTCCCCGACAGGGTACTCCTACGAGCAGTACTTC
CASSPTGYSYEQYF
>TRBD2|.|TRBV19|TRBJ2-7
TGTGCCAGTAGTATAGCTAGCGGGGGATTGTACGAGCAGTACTTC
CASSIASGGLYEQYF
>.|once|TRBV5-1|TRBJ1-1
TGCGCCAGCGTCGAGGCAGGGAACTTCGTCACTGAAGCTTTCTTT
CASVEAGNFVTEAFF
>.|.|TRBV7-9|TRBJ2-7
TGTGCCAGCAGGTGGACAGAGGGCGAGCAGTACTTC
CASRWTEGEQYF
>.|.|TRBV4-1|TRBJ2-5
TGCGCCAGCAGCCTTACTTCGACTAGAGGGGAGACCCAGTACTTC
CASSLTSTRGETQYF
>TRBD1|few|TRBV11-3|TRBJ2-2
TGTGCCAGCAGCTTAGCCCGGGACAGGGGGCGCACCGGGGAGCTGTTTTTT
CASSLARDRGRTGELFF
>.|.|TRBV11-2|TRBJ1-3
TGTGCCAGCAGCCCCACCGGCGGGGTAGCGGGTGGAAACACCATATATTTT
CASSPTGGVAGGNTIYF
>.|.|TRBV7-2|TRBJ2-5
TGTGCCAGCAGGATCGGGAACCAAGAGACCCAGTACTTC
CASRIGNQETQYF
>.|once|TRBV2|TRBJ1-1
TGTGCCCGTCGGACAGTATCGAACACTGAAGCTTTCTTT
CARRTVSNTEAFF
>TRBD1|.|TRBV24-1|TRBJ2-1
TGTGCCACCAGTGGGGACAGTTACAATGAGCAGTTCTTC
CATSGDSYNEQFF
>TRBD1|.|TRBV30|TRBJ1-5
TGTGCCTGGAGCGGGGACAGGGTAGATCAGCCCCAGCATTTT
CAWSGDRVDQPQHF
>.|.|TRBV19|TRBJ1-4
TGTGCCAGTTGCAGGGAACCGACTAATGAAAAACTGTTTTTT
CASCREPTNEKLFF
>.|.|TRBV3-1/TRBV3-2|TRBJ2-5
TGTGCCAGCAGCCAAGAAAGCCCGGGGTTAGAGACCCAGTACTTC
CASSQESPGLETQYF
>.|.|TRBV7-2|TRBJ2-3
TGTGCCAGCAGCTTATCCCGGGTCGGCACAGATACGCAGTATTTT
CASSLSRVGTDTQYF
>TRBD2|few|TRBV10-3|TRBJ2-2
TGTGCCATCAGTGAAACGAGGACTAGCGGAGCGAACACCGGGGAGCTGTTTTTT
CAISETRTSGANTGELFF
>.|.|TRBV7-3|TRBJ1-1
TGTGCCAGCAGCTTAAGCCCAGGGCTTGGGGCTTTCTTT
CASSLSPGLGAFF
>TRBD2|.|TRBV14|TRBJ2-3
TGTGCCAGCAGCCCTTTACTAGCGGGGGGCACAGATACGCAGTATTTT
CASSPLLAGGTDTQYF
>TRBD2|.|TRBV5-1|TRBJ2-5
TGCGCCAGCAGCTCCCGAGGGCTAGCGGGGGCCGGGGGGCAAGAGACCCAGTACTTC
CASSSRGLAGAGGQETQYF
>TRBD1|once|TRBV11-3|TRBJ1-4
TGTGCCAGCAGCGCCCGGGACAGGGGAAATGAAAAACTGTTTTTT
CASSARDRGNEKLFF
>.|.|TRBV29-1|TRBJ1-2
TGCAGCGTTGAAGACAGGGAACTGGCCTATGGCTACACCTTC
CSVEDRELAYGYTF
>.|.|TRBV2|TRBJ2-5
TGTGCCAGCAAGTCGACAAGCAGCCAAGAGACCCAGTACTTC
CASKSTSSQETQYF
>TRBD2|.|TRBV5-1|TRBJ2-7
TGCGCCAGCAGCTCCGCCGGGAGGGCCCACGAGCAGTACTTC
CASSSAGRAHEQYF
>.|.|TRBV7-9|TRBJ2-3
TGTGCCAGCAGCTACGACTTCCAAATCTTCCAGTATTTT
CASSYDFQIFQYF
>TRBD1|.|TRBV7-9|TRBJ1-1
TGTGCCAGCAGCCAAGGGGGGGACAGGGCGGCTTTCTTT
CASSQGGDRAAFF
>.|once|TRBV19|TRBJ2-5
TGTGCCAGTAGTATAGTGGCGCTTTCCAGGGAGACCCAGTACTTC
CASSIVALSRETQYF
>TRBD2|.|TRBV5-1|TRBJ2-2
TGCGCCAGTACTCCCTGGGGGACTAGCGGAGGAGGGAACACCGGGGAGCTGTTTTTT
CASTPWGTSGGGNTGELFF
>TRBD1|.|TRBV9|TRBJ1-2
TGTGCCAGCAGCGTAGCTCCGACAGGGGATGGCTACACCTTC
CASSVAPTGDGYTF
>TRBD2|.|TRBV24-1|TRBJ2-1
TGTGCCACCAGTGCCGGCGGGAGCGGGTACAATGAGCAGTTCTTC
CATSAGGSGYNEQFF
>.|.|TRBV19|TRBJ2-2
TGTGCCAGTACTGACTATACGAACACCGGGGAGCTGTTTTTT
CASTDYTNTGELFF
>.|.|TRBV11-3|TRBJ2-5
TGTGCCAGCAGCTGGCGGCAAGAGACCCAGTACTTC
CASSWRQETQYF
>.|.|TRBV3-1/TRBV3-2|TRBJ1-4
TGTGCCAGCAGCCCGGCGGGAACTAATGAAAAACTGTTTTTT
CASSPAGTNEKLFF
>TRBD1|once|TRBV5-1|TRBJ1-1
TGCGCCAGCAGCATTACAGGGGGGACTGAAGCTTTCTTT
CASSITGGTEAFF
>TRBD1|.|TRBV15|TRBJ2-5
TGTGCCACCAGCAGCGGACAGGGGAGGGGTCTTGTGACCCAGTACTTC
CATSSGQGRGLVTQYF
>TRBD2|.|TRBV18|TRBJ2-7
TGTGCCAGCTCACCATCCAGCGGGGGGTTCCTCTACGAGCAGTACTTC
CASSPSSGGFLYEQYF
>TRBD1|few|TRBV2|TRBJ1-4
TGTGCCAGCACCTTAACCCCACCGGGACAGGGGAATGAAAAACTGTTTTTT
CASTLTPPGQGNEKLFF
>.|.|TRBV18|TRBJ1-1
TGTGCCAGCTCATCTTCAGTGGACACTGAAGCTTTCTTT
CASSSSVDTEAFF
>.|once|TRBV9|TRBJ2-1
TGTGCCAGCAGCGTAGATCGGATGGGGGCAGTCTATGAGCAGTTCTTC
CASSVDRMGAVYEQFF
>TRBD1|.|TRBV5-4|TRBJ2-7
TGTGCCAGCAGCTTGGATCCGTCCAGGGGGCTTGAGCAGTACTTC
CASSLDPSRGLEQYF